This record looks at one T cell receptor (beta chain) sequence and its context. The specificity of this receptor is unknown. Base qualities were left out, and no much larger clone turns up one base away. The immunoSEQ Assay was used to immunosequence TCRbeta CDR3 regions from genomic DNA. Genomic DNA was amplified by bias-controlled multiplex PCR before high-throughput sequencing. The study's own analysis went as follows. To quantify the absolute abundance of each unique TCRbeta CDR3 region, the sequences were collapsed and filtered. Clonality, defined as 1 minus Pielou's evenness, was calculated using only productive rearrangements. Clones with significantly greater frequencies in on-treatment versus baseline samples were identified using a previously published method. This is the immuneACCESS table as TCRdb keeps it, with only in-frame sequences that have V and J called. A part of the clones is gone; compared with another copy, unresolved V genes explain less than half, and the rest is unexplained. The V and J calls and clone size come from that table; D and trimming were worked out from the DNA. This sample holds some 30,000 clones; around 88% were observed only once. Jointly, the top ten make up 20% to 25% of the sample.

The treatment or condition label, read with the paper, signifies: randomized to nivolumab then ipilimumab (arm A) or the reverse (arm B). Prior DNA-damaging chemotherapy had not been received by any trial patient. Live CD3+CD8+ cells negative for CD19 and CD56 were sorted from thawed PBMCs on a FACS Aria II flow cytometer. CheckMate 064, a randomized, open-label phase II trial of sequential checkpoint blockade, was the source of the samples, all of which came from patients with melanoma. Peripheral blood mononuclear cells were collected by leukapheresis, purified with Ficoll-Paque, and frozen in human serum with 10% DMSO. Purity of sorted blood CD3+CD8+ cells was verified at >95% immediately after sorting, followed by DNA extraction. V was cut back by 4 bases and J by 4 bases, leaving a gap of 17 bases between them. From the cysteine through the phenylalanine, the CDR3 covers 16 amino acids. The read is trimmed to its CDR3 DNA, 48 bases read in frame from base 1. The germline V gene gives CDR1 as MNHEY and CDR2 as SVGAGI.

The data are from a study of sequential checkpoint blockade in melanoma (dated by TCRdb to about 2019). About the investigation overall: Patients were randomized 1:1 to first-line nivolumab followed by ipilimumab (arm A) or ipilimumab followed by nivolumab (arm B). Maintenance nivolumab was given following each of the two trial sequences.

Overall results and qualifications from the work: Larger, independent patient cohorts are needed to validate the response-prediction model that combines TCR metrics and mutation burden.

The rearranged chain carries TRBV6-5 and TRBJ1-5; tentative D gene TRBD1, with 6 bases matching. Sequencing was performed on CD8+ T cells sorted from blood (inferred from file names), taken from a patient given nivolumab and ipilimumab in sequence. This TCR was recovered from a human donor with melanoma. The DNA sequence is TGTGCCAGCAGTTTTGCCCCTGCGGACAGTAATCAGCCCCAGCATTTT. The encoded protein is CASSFAPADSNQPQHF.